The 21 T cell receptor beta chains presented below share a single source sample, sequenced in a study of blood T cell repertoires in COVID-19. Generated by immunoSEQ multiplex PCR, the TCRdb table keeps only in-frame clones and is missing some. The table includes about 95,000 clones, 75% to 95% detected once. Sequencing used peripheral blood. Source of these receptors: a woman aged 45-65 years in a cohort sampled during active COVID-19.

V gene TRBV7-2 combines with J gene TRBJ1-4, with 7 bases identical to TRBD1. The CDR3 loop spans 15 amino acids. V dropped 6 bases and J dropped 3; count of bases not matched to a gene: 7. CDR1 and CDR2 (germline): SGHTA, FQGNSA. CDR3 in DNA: TGTGCCAGCAGAAGACAGGGCGCTTCTAATGAAAAACTGTTTTTT. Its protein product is CASRRQGASNEKLFF.

CDR3 DNA: TGTGCCAGCAGTGATTGGCAGGTCTACGAGCAGTACTTC. This codes for CASSDWQVYEQYF. J is TRBJ2-7 and V is TRBV25-1, with unresolved D. The V end lost 3 bases, the J end lost 3 bases, and 9 bases lay between the germline ends. The CDR3 totals 13 residues. The germline gives CDR1 MGHDK, CDR2 SYGVNS.

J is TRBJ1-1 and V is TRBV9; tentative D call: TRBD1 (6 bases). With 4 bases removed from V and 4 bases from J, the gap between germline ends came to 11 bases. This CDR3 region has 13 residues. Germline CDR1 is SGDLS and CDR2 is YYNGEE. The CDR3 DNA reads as TGTGCCAGCAGCCCGGGGGGCCGCACTGAAGCTTTCTTT. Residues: CASSPGGRTEAFF.

CDR3 bases: TGTGCCAGCAGCTTAGTTCGGGGGTTCTACGAGCAGTACTTC. Residues: CASSLVRGFYEQYF. V is TRBV7-9 and J is TRBJ2-7; D may be TRBD2 (6 bases). The CDR3 has 14 amino acids. V lost 1 base and J 3 bases, leaving 10 bases between the germline ends. Looked up from germline, CDR1 is SEHNR and CDR2 is FQNEAQ (reference sequence).

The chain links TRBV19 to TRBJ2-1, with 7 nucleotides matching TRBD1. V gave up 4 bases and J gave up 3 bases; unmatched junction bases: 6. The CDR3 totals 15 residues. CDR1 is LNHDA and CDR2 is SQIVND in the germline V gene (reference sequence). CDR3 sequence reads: CASSTAGTVYNEQFF. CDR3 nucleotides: TGTGCCAGTAGTACGGCCGGGACAGTCTACAATGAGCAGTTCTTC.

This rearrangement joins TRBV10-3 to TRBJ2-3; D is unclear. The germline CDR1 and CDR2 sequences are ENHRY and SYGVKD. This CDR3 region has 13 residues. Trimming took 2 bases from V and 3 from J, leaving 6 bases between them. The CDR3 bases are TGTGCCATCAGTGAGGCGGTTACAGATACGCAGTATTTT. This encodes CAISEAVTDTQYF.

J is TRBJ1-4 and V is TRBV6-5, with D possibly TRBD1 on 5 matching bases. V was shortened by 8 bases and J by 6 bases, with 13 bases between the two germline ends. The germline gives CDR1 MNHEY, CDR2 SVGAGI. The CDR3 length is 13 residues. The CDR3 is CASVGGFDEKLFF. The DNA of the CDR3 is TGTGCCAGCGTGGGGGGGTTTGATGAAAAACTGTTTTTT.

CDR3 sequence: CASSYSEGGNQPQHF. CDR3 nucleotide sequence: TGTGCCAGCAGTTACTCCGAGGGAGGCAATCAGCCCCAGCATTTT. The chain is built from TRBV6-5 and TRBJ1-5; D uncertain. V shed 0 bases and J shed 2 bases, with 8 bases lying between them. CDR1 MNHEY and CDR2 SVGAGI come from the germline V gene. The CDR3 length is 15 residues.

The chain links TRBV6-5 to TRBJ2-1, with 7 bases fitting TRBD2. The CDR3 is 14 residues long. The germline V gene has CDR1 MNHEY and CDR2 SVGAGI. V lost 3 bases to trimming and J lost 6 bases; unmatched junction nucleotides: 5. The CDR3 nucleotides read TGTGCCAGCAGTTATCTAGCGGCCTCCAATGAGCAGTTCTTC. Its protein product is CASSYLAASNEQFF.

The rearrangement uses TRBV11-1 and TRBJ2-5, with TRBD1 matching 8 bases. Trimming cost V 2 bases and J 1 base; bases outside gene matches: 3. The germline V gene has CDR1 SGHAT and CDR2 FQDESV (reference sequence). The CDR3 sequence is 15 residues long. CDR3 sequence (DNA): TGTGCCAGCAGCTTATCCACAGGGGGCCAAGAGACCCAGTACTTC. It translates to CASSLSTGGQETQYF.

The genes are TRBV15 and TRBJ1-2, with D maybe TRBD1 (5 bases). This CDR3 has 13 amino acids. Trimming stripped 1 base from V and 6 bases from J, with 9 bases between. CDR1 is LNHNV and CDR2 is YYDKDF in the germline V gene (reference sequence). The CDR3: CATSRAGFDGYTF. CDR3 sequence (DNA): TGTGCCACCAGCAGAGCAGGGTTCGATGGCTACACCTTC.

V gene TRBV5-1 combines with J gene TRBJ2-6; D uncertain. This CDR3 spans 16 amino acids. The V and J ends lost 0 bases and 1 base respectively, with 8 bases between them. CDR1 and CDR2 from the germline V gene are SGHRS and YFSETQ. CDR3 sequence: CASSLGWASGANVLTF. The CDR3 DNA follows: TGCGCCAGCAGCTTGGGGTGGGCGTCTGGGGCCAACGTCCTGACTTTC.

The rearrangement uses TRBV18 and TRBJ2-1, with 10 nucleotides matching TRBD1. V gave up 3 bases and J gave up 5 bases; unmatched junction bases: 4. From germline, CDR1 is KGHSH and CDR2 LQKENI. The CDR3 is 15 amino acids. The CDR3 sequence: CASSPGTGAHNEQFF. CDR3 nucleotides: TGTGCCAGCTCACCTGGGACAGGGGCCCACAATGAGCAGTTCTTC.

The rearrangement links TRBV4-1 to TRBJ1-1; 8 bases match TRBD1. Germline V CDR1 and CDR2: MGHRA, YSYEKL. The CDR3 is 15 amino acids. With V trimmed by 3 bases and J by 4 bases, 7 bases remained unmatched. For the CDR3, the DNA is TGCGCCAGCAGCCAGGACAGGGCGTACGGCACTGAAGCTTTCTTT. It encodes CASSQDRAYGTEAFF.

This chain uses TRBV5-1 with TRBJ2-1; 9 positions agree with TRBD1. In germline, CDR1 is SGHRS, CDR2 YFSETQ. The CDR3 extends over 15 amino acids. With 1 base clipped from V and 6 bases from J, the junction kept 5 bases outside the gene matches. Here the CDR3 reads CASSLQGDRVNEQFF. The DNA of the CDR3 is TGCGCCAGCAGCTTGCAAGGGGACAGGGTCAATGAGCAGTTCTTC.

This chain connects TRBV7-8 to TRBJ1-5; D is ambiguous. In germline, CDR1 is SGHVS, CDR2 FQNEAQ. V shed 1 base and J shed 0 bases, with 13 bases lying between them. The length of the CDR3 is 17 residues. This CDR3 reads CASSLVTRSDSNQPQHF. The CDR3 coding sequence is TGTGCCAGCAGCTTAGTTACCCGATCAGATAGCAATCAGCCCCAGCATTTT.

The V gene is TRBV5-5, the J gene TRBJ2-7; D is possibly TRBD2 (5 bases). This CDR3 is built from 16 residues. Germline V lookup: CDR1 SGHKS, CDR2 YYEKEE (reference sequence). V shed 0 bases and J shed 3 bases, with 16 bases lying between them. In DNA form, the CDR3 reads TGTGCCAGCAGCTTGGGTCTCGGGGAGCGCGGCTACGAGCAGTACTTC. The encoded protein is CASSLGLGERGYEQYF.

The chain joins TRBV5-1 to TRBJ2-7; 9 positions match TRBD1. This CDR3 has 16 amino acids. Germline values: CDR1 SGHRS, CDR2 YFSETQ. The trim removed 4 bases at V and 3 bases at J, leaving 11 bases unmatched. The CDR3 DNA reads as TGCGCCAGCAGCGTCGGCGGGACAGGGACAGGCTACGAGCAGTACTTC. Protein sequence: CASSVGGTGTGYEQYF.

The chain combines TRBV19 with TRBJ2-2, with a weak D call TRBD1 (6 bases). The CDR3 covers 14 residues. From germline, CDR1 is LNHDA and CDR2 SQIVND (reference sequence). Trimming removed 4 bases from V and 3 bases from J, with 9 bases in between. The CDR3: CASSNRVDTGELFF. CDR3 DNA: TGTGCCAGTAGTAACAGGGTAGACACCGGGGAGCTGTTTTTT.

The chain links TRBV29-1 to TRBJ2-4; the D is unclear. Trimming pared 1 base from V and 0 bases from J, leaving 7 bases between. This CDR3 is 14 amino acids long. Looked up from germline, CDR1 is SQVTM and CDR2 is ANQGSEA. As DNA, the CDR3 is TGCAGCGTTGAAGCGGAGTTAGCCAAAAACATTCAGTACTTC. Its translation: CSVEAELAKNIQYF.

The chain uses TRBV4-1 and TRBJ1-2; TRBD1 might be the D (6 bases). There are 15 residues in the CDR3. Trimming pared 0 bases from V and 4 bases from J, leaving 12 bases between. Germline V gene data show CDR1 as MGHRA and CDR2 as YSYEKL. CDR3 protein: CASSQEITGPYGYTF. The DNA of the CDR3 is TGCGCCAGCAGCCAAGAAATCACAGGGCCCTATGGCTACACCTTC.